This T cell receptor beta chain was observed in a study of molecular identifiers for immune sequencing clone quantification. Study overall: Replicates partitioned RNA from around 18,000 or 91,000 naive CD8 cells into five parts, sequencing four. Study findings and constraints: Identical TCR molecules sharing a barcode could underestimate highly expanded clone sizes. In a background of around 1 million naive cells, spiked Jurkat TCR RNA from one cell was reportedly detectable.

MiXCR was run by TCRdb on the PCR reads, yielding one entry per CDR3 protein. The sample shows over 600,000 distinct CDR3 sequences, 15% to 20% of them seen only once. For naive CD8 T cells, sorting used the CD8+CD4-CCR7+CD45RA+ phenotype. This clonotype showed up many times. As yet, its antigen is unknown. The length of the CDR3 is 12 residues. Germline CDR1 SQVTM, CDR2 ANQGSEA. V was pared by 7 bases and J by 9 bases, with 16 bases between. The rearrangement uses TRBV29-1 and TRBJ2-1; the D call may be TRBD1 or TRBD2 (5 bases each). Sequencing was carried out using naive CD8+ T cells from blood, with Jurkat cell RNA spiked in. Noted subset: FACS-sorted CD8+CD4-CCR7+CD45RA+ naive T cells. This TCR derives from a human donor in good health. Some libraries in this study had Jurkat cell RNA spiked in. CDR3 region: CSGGTISGEQFF. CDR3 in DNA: TGCAGCGGGGGGACGATATCCGGTGAGCAGTTCTTC.